The rows below give T cell receptor beta chains drawn from one sample of a study of monozygotic twins with inflammatory bowel disease. One entry per CDR3 protein, without DNA, is what TCRdb gives after re-calling the 5' RACE reads. Its table records about 300,000 distinct CDR3 sequences. Sequences were obtained from blood. These receptors were taken from a human donor with ulcerative colitis or Crohn's disease, or a healthy co-twin of an affected twin (not recorded which). CDR3s include the opening cysteine and the closing phenylalanine or tryptophan.

V gene	J gene	CDR3 protein
TRBV18	TRBJ1-1	CASSLGQSTEAFF
TRBV9	TRBJ2-2	CASSVVRTGGTGELFF
TRBV28	TRBJ2-7	CASSFEDRKRSF
TRBV5-4	TRBJ1-2	CASSPGEGYGYTF
TRBV7-2	TRBJ2-3	CASSRRTRRATDTQYF
TRBV5-1	TRBJ2-3	CASSLQPSGSTDTQYF
TRBV7-9	TRBJ2-1	CASKGSGVYNEQFF
TRBV5-4	TRBJ2-7	CASSSLGLAGDNF
TRBV5-1	TRBJ2-7	CASSLGQVSYEQYF
TRBV20-1	TRBJ2-4	CSANPDREAKNIQYF
TRBV5-1	TRBJ2-7	CASSPLQSSGEQYF
TRBV2	TRBJ2-7	CASSAQGLAGGYEQYF
TRBV12-3/TRBV12-4	TRBJ2-2	CASSLRDTANTGELFF
TRBV25-1	TRBJ2-3	CASSGVGGSTDTQYF
TRBV12-3/TRBV12-4	TRBJ2-5	CASTPSGPETQYF
TRBV29-1	TRBJ2-2	CSVEAGGPGELFF
TRBV28	TRBJ2-7	CASTEGYEQYF
TRBV7-2	TRBJ2-4	CASSTGTGVLNIQYF
TRBV28	TRBJ1-1	CASSLGRRADTGAFF
TRBV20-1	TRBJ2-5	CSARGQGQGATQYF
TRBV11-2	TRBJ2-1	CASSAGVAGGYYNEQFF
TRBV12-3/TRBV12-4	TRBJ2-3	CASSLGGTGDTQYF
TRBV6-5	TRBJ2-1	CASSYTGTGVYNEQFF
TRBV27	TRBJ2-5	CASSPRGGTQYF
TRBV14	TRBJ2-5	CASSRGQGIVSVKETQYF
TRBV9	TRBJ2-3	CASSVEQRSGTQYF
TRBV11-1	TRBJ2-1	CASSSPRGLRGPYNEQFF
TRBV15	TRBJ2-3	CATSRAGGSTDTQYF
TRBV20-1	TRBJ2-7	CSAGLAGSFMQQYF
TRBV7-9	TRBJ2-5	CASSFFGTGGRETQYF
TRBV7-2	TRBJ1-5	CASSLDVGQPQHF
TRBV6-1	TRBJ2-5	CASSEFGGSPGKETQYF
TRBV3-1	TRBJ2-5	CASSPGLERETQYF
TRBV5-3	TRBJ1-5	CARSSGSAVCNQPQHF
TRBV11-2	TRBJ1-3	CASSIGTANTIYF